This T cell receptor (beta chain) was recorded in a study of T-cell memory formation after mild COVID-19. Germline V gene lookup returns CDR1 SQVTM and CDR2 ANQGSEA. V was cut by 2 bases and J by 3 bases, with 15 bases left in between. The CDR3 runs to 15 residues. TCRdb passed the 5' RACE reads through MiXCR, listing each CDR3 protein once. The repertoire has roughly 190,000 distinct CDR3 sequences, around 16% of them found once; the top ten carry 2% to 3%. Turning to this clonotype: Its antigen is as yet unknown.

Notes on the study in general: Memory sampled before infection contained some responding clones, suggesting cross-reactive memory joined.

Sequencing was performed on PBMCs or a T cell subset sorted from them (not recorded which). This clonotype was obtained from an adult woman who had mild COVID-19 (a few samples of this study predate the infection). Cell type and time point are not known. The chain combines TRBV29-1 with TRBJ2-3; TRBD2 is a possible D gene (5 bases). CDR3 nucleotides: TGCAGCGTTGAAAACGTGGCGGGTTGGACAGATACGCAGTATTTT. Protein product: CSVENVAGWTDTQYF.